The clone carrying this T cell receptor (beta chain) was found once. The source of the sample is a study of cytomegalovirus exposure and HLA in healthy donors. The table came from immunoSEQ multiplex PCR; TCRdb's copy has only in-frame clones and leaves some out. The sample shows just under 75,000 clones, around 94% of them seen only once. The junction had 15 bases not matched to a gene; V was cut back by 7 bases and J by 4 bases. The CDR3 contains 17 residues. CDR1 and CDR2 (germline): SGHVS, FNYEAQ. V is TRBV7-6 and J is TRBJ2-7, with TRBD1 matching 11 bases. The receptor was derived from a woman aged 18 to 35 in good health and CMV-seropositive. Sequencing was done on a sample of PBMCs. The CDR3 reads CASTFRWGDRGAYEQYF. The CDR3 DNA follows: TGTGCCAGCACCTTTAGGTGGGGGGACAGGGGGGCTTACGAGCAGTACTTC.